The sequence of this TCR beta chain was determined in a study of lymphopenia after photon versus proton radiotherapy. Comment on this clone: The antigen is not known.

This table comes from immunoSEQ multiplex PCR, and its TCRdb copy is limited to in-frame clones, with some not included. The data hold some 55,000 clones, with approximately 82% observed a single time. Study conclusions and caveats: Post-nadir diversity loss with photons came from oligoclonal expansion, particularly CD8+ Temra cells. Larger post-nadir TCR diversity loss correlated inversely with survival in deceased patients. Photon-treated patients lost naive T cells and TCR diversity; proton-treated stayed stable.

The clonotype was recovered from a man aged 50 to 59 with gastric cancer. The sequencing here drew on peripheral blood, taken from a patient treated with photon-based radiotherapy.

This chain's CDR3 is CASSEIGVTDTQYF. CDR3 bases: TGTGCCAGCAGTGAAATCGGGGTCACAGATACGCAGTATTTT. This rearrangement joins TRBV2 to TRBJ2-3, with a tentative D call TRBD2 (5 bases). Between the trimmed V and J ends, which lost 2 bases and 2 bases, there was a span of 8 bases. The germline V gene has CDR1 SNHLY and CDR2 FYNNEI. The CDR3 totals 14 residues.